Following are 12 T cell receptor beta chains from one sample sequenced in a study of blood T cells in healthy people across ages. A second PCR, run for about 7 to 11 cycles, used a sample-barcoded 5' primer plus a J-beta primer mix. MiXCR, run by TCRdb on the 5' RACE reads, gives a single entry per CDR3 protein. The table records about 1.4 million distinct CDR3 sequences, around 59% of them present only once. Sequencing input: blood. The receptor set was obtained from a man between 18 and 29 years old in good health.

The V call is TRBV4-3, the J call TRBJ1-4; maybe TRBD1 (6 bases). V gave up 4 bases and J gave up 2 bases, with 14 bases separating them. The length of the CDR3 is 16 residues. The germline CDR1 and CDR2 sequences are LGHNA and YSLEER. DNA for the CDR3: TGCGCCAGCAGCCTTGGATACAGGGAGACTAATGAAAAACTGTTTTTT. Translation: CASSLGYRETNEKLFF.

This clonotype was seen ten or more times. The gene calls are TRBV6-5 and TRBJ1-2, with 10 bases aligning to TRBD1. CDR1 MNHEY and CDR2 SVGAGI come from the germline V gene. The CDR3 sequence is 14 residues long. V dropped 6 bases and J dropped 3; count of bases not matched to a gene: 4. The CDR3, as DNA: TGTGCCAGCAGCCAGACAGGGGGCTACTATGGCTACACCTTC. It translates to CASSQTGGYYGYTF.

This clonotype was counted a few times. The chain recombines TRBV4-1 with TRBJ1-2, with D tentatively TRBD1 (5 bases). The germline V gene has CDR1 MGHRA and CDR2 YSYEKL. V gave up 0 bases and J gave up 12 bases, with 17 bases separating them. The CDR3 has 14 amino acids. CDR3 sequence (DNA): TGCGCCAGCAGCCAAGAGCCCGGGACGTATAGAGACACCTTC. It yields the protein CASSQEPGTYRDTF.

The chain links TRBV5-1 to TRBJ2-5; 12 nucleotides align to TRBD2. V lost 3 bases to trimming and J lost 2 bases; unmatched junction nucleotides: 11. CDR3 length: 18 amino acids. Germline CDR1 and CDR2: SGHRS and YFSETQ. This CDR3 is CASSSHPLTSGGQETQYF. The CDR3 bases are TGCGCCAGCAGCTCCCACCCATTGACTAGCGGGGGTCAAGAGACCCAGTACTTC.

The V and J genes are TRBV10-1 and TRBJ1-1, with a tentative D call TRBD1 (5 bases). Germline V gives CDR1 WNHNN, CDR2 SYGVQD (reference sequence). CDR3 size: 16 residues. V gave up 0 bases and J gave up 3 bases, with 14 bases separating them. CDR3 in DNA: TGCGCCAGCAGTGAGTCCGGGGCTAAAGGGGACACTGAAGCTTTCTTT. This codes for CASSESGAKGDTEAFF.

V and J are TRBV3-1 and TRBJ1-6, with D possibly matching TRBD1 (5 bases). Germline CDR1 and CDR2: LGHDT and YNNKEL (reference sequence). The ends were cut back, 5 bases at V and 4 bases at J, with 18 bases in the middle. The CDR3 runs 17 residues. The CDR3 reads CASSAAGSGAYNSPLHF. In DNA, the CDR3 is TGTGCCAGCAGCGCAGCGGGCAGCGGGGCGTATAATTCACCCCTCCACTTT.

This clonotype was counted only a few times. The V and J genes are TRBV7-2 and TRBJ2-1, with 9 bases identical to TRBD2. Germline CDR1 is SGHTA and CDR2 is FQGNSA. The CDR3 covers 15 residues. V was pared by 1 base and J by 9 bases, with 7 bases of the junction left unmatched. The CDR3: CASSLVAGALSEQFF. The CDR3 nucleotides are TGTGCCAGCAGCTTAGTAGCGGGGGCCCTGAGTGAGCAGTTCTTC.

The chain uses TRBV5-6 and TRBJ2-3, with 13 bases lining up with TRBD2. V shed 3 bases and J 14 bases; nucleotides not matched to a gene: 9. The germline V gene encodes CDR1 SGHDT and CDR2 YYEEEE. This CDR3 contains 14 residues. The CDR3 is CASSWTSGGPKGYF. CDR3 in DNA: TGTGCCAGCAGCTGGACTAGCGGGGGCCCAAAGGGGTATTTT.

This rearrangement joins TRBV6-5 to TRBJ2-1, with D possibly TRBD1 on 5 matching bases. Trimming stripped 0 bases from V and 8 bases from J, with 11 bases between. Germline-derived CDR1 and CDR2 are MNHEY and SVGAGI. This CDR3 has 14 amino acids. CDR3: CASSYSLGVDEQFF. CDR3 nucleotide sequence: TGTGCCAGCAGTTACTCGCTAGGGGTAGATGAGCAGTTCTTC.

This chain's CDR3 is CASSLSMPGLDGYTF. DNA of the CDR3: TGTGCCAGCAGTTTATCGATGCCGGGTTTGGATGGCTACACCTTC. The chain carries TRBV27 and TRBJ1-2; D remains unclear. The CDR3 contains 15 residues. Looked up from germline, CDR1 is MNHEY and CDR2 is SMNVEV (reference sequence). V was trimmed by 0 bases and J by 6 bases, leaving 14 bases between them.

V gene TRBV20-1 combines with J gene TRBJ2-3, with TRBD2 matching over 8 bases. The germline CDR1 and CDR2 sequences are DFQATT and SNEGSKA (reference sequence). V trimming: 1 base; J trimming: 1 base; junction bases outside the gene matches: 4. The length of the CDR3 is 15 residues. As DNA, the CDR3 is TGCAGTGCTAGAGGTCGAGCGGGGGGCACAGATACGCAGTATTTT. Translated: CSARGRAGGTDTQYF.

The chain employs TRBV12-5 and TRBJ2-6; weak D call: TRBD1 (6 bases). Trimming took off 2 bases at V and 0 bases at J, with 11 bases between the two ends. CDR1 is LGHNT and CDR2 is FRNRAP in the germline V gene. The CDR3 runs to 17 residues. The CDR3: CASGLWDTISGANVLTF. The CDR3 nucleotides read TGTGCTAGTGGTTTGTGGGACACAATCTCTGGGGCCAACGTCCTGACTTTC.